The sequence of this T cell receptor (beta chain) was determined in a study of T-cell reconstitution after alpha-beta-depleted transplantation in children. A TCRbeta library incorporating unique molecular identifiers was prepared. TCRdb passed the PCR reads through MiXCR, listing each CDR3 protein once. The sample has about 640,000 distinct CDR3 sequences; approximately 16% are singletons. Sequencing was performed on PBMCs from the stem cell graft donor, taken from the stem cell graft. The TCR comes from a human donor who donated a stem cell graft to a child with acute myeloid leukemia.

The CDR3 region has the DNA TGTGCCAGCAGTGGACCATTCTTCTCCTACGAGCAGTACTTC. It is translated as CASSGPFFSYEQYF. The gene calls are TRBV6-1 and TRBJ2-7; D is uncertain. Trimming left V 4 bases short and J 0 bases short, with 10 bases between. Germline V lookup: CDR1 MNHNS, CDR2 SASEGT. CDR3 length: 14 residues.